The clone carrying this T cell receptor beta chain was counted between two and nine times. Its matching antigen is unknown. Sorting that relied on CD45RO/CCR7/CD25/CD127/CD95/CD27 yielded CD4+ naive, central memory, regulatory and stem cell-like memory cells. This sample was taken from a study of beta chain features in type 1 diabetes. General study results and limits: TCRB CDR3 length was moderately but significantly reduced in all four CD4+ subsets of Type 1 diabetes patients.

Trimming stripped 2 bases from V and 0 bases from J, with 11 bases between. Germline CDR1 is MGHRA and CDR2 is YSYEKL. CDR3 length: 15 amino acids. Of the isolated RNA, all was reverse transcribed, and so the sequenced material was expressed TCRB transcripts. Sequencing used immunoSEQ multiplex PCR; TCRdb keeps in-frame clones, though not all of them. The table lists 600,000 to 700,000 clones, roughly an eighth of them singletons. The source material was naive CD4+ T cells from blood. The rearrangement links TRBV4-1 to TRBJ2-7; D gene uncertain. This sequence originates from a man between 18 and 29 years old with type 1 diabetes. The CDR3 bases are TGCGCCAGCAGCCAAACCCCCGGGCCCTCCTACGAGCAGTACTTC. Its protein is CASSQTPGPSYEQYF.